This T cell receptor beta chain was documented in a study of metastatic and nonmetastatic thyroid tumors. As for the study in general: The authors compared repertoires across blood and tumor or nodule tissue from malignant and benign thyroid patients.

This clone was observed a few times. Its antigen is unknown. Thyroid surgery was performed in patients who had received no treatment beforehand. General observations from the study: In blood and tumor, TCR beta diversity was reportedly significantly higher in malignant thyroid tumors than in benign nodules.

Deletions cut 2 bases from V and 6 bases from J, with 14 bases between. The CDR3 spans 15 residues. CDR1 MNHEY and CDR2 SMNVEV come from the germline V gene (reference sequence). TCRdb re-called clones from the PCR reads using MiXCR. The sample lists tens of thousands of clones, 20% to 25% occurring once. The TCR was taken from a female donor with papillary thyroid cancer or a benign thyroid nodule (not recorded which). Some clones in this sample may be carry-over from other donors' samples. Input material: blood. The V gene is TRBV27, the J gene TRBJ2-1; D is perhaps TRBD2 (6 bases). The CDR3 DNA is TGTGCCAGCAGTTTAGCTAGCGCCGGGGGCAATGAGCAGTTCTTC. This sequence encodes CASSLASAGGNEQFF.